One and the same sample provided the 17 T cell receptor beta chains below, sequenced in a study of OX40 agonist ivuxolimab in advanced cancers. Libraries were made using the immunoSEQ multiplex PCR assay. TCRdb obtained this table from immuneACCESS and retained in-frame rearrangements with V and J assigned. These tables miss some clones; where compared with another copy, unresolved V genes account for less than half of the shortfall, and the remainder is unexplained. For this sample the table gives some 97,000 clones, of which approximately 91% were detected only once. The top ten clonotypes cover less than 0.2% of the sample. The sequencing here drew on CD4+ or CD8+ T cells sorted from blood, taken in a trial of the OX40 agonist ivuxolimab. The origin of the receptors is an adult with an advanced solid tumor such as melanoma, head and neck, liver or kidney cancer.

The chain recombines TRBV14 with TRBJ2-7, with a tentative D call TRBD2 (6 bases). The germline V gene has CDR1 SGHDN and CDR2 FVKESK. Trimming stripped 3 bases from V and 3 bases from J, with 24 bases between. The CDR3 runs to 18 residues. CDR3 residues: CASSQRLSGPLASYEQYF. DNA of the CDR3: TGTGCCAGCAGCCAGAGGCTTAGTGGGCCACTAGCAAGCTACGAGCAGTACTTC.

The rearrangement links TRBV14 to TRBJ1-5; D is unresolved. The length of the CDR3 is 13 residues. The germline gives CDR1 SGHDN, CDR2 FVKESK. Trimming stripped 0 bases from V and 7 bases from J, with 7 bases between. CDR3 sequence: CASSQDMGQPQHF. The CDR3 DNA reads as TGTGCCAGCAGCCAAGATATGGGACAGCCCCAGCATTTT.

V and J are TRBV6-1 and TRBJ2-3; weak D call: TRBD1 (6 bases). Per the germline V gene, CDR1 is MNHNS and CDR2 is SASEGT. This CDR3 spans 15 amino acids. Trimming cost V 6 bases and J 4 bases, with 17 bases left between them. CDR3 residues: CASSQRGSGSDTQYF. As DNA, the CDR3 is TGTGCCAGCAGCCAGAGGGGGAGTGGTTCAGATACGCAGTATTTT.

The V call is TRBV6-1, the J call TRBJ1-3, with TRBD1 as a possible D gene (5 bases). CDR3 length: 17 residues. The ends were cut back, 4 bases at V and 0 bases at J, with 16 bases in the middle. The germline V gene encodes CDR1 MNHNS and CDR2 SASEGT. This CDR3 is CASSVYPGMLSGNTIYF. In nucleotides, the CDR3 is TGTGCCAGCAGTGTATACCCAGGGATGCTCTCTGGAAACACCATATATTTT.

This rearrangement joins TRBV30 to TRBJ2-7; D gene unclear. CDR1 GTSNPN and CDR2 SVGIG come from the germline V gene (reference sequence). The CDR3 length is 12 residues. V shed 4 bases and J shed 5 bases, with 12 bases lying between them. CDR3 nucleotide sequence: TGTGCCTGGACCACCTCCCCGAACGAGCAGTACTTC. This gives the protein CAWTTSPNEQYF.

This clone was observed a few times. V is TRBV11-2 and J is TRBJ2-7; D may be TRBD1 (6 bases). The CDR3 has 13 residues. From germline, CDR1 is SGHAT and CDR2 FQNNGV. With 1 base removed from V and 12 bases from J, the gap between germline ends came to 16 bases. CDR3 DNA: TGTGCCAGCAGCTTAGGGACCCCACAGGGAACGTACTTC. It codes for CASSLGTPQGTYF.

The rearrangement links TRBV19 to TRBJ2-1, with 7 bases fitting TRBD2. The V segment lost 1 base and the J segment 7 bases; nucleotides outside the gene matches: 13. Germline-derived CDR1 and CDR2 are LNHDA and SQIVND (reference sequence). The CDR3 covers 17 residues. This CDR3 is CASSIAVLGAAGNEQFF. CDR3 sequence (DNA): TGTGCCAGTAGTATAGCGGTCTTGGGAGCAGCGGGGAATGAGCAGTTCTTC. Based on the CDR3 plus reference TRBV19 and TRBJ2-1, the full variable domain is DGGITQSPKYLFRKEGQNVTLSCEQNLNHDAMYWYRQDPGQGLRLIYYSQIVNDFQKGDIAEGYSVSREKKESFPLTVTSAQKNPTAFYLCASSIAVLGAAGNEQFFGPGTRLTVL.

The rearrangement uses TRBV7-2 and TRBJ2-6; D is uncertain. V lost 4 bases and J 0 bases, leaving 7 bases between the germline ends. In germline, CDR1 is SGHTA, CDR2 FQGNSA. The CDR3 has 15 amino acids. This chain's CDR3 is CASSWASSGANVLTF. For the CDR3, the DNA is TGTGCCAGCAGCTGGGCCAGCTCTGGGGCCAACGTCCTGACTTTC.

This sequence joins TRBV11-3 and TRBJ2-5; 9 nucleotides align to TRBD2. Matching the DNA end better, TRBJ2-7 makes the J call doubtful. Germline V gene lookup returns CDR1 SGHNT and CDR2 YENEEA. This CDR3 spans 14 amino acids. The CDR3 coding sequence is TGTGCCAGCAGCCCGACTAGCGGTTCCTACGAGCAGTACTTC. Its protein is CASSPTSGSYEQYF.

The genes are TRBV19 and TRBJ1-5; tentatively, D is TRBD1 (6 bases). The germline V gene encodes CDR1 LNHDA and CDR2 SQIVND (reference sequence). With 11 bases removed from V and 6 bases from J, the gap between germline ends came to 20 bases. The length of the CDR3 is 14 residues. CDR3: CAGGPYRDGQPQHF. The CDR3 coding sequence is TGTGCCGGAGGGCCCTACAGGGACGGTCAGCCCCAGCATTTT.

This chain connects TRBV5-1 to TRBJ2-2; 12 nucleotides agree with TRBD2. Germline V lookup: CDR1 SGHRS, CDR2 YFSETQ. The CDR3 consists of 18 residues. The V gene end was trimmed by 3 bases and the J gene end by 6 bases; junction bases not matched to a gene: 12. The CDR3 reads CASSYTRLAGDLPGELFF. CDR3 sequence (DNA): TGCGCCAGCAGCTATACGAGACTAGCGGGAGACCTCCCCGGGGAGCTGTTTTTT.

A single count supports this clone. The same CDR3 can be traced to other DNA sequences in this sample. This rearrangement joins TRBV7-9 to TRBJ1-2; 7 bases match TRBD1. Losses at the gene ends were 4 bases for V and 8 bases for J; bases not matched to a gene: 19. From germline, CDR1 is SEHNR and CDR2 FQNEAQ (reference sequence). CDR3 length: 17 amino acids. In DNA form, the CDR3 reads TGTGCCAGCAGCTCCCCCGAGGGTGTGGTAGGGGGCGTAGGCTACACCTTC. It translates to CASSSPEGVVGGVGYTF.

The chain joins TRBV5-1 to TRBJ2-6; D gene unclear. The CDR3 loop spans 16 amino acids. V was shortened by 0 bases and J by 0 bases, with 7 bases between the two germline ends. Germline lookup yields CDR1 SGHRS and CDR2 YFSETQ. The CDR3 sequence: CASSLAAGSGANVLTF. The CDR3 DNA is TGCGCCAGCAGCTTGGCCGCAGGCTCTGGGGCCAACGTCCTGACTTTC.

This clone showed up just once. The J gene is TRBJ2-5, the V gene TRBV20-1, with unresolved D. This CDR3 spans 11 amino acids. V was pared by 4 bases and J by 1 base, with 4 bases between. Germline CDR1 DFQATT, CDR2 SNEGSKA (reference sequence). For the CDR3, the DNA is TGCAGTGCTAACCTCCAAGAGACCCAGTACTTC. The encoded protein is CSANLQETQYF.

The chain's CDR3 is CASSVEGRGSYEQYF. CDR3 nucleotides: TGTGCCAGCAGCGTAGAGGGCAGGGGATCCTACGAGCAGTACTTC. The gene calls are TRBV9 and TRBJ2-7; weak D call: TRBD1 (6 bases). Germline loops: CDR1 SGDLS, CDR2 YYNGEE. The V and J ends lost 0 bases and 1 base respectively, with 11 bases between them. This CDR3 comprises 15 residues. Based on the CDR3 plus reference TRBV9 and TRBJ2-7, the full variable domain is DSGVTQTPKHLITATGQRVTLRCSPRSGDLSVYWYQQSLDQGLQFLIQYYNGEERAKGNILERFSAQQFPDLHSELNLSSLELGDSALYFCASSVEGRGSYEQYFGPGTRLTVT.

The chain joins TRBV28 to TRBJ2-7; 8 bases map to TRBD1. This CDR3 is built from 12 residues. Germline V CDR1 and CDR2: MDHEN, SYDVKM. J lost 2 bases, V lost 8 bases, and 2 bases had no gene match. The CDR3 region has the DNA TGTGCCAGCTCGACAGGGGCCTACGAGCAGTACTTC. This encodes CASSTGAYEQYF.

A note on this clone: Its ends do not fully match the called genes, so a read error is possible. The sample carries other DNA sequences with the same CDR3. V usage is TRBV5-6 and J usage is TRBJ1-1, with D uncertain. The CDR3 length is 13 residues. CDR1 SGHDT and CDR2 YYEEEE come from the germline V gene. CDR3 in DNA: TGCGCCAGCAGCTCCGGACGGAACACTGAAGCTTTCTTT. Amino acids: CASSSGRNTEAFF.